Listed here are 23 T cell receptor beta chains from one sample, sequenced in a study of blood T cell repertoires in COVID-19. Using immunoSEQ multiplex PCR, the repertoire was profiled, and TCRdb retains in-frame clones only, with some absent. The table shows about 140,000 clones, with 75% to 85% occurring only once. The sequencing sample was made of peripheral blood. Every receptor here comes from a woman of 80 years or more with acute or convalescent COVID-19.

CDR3: CASSSRLGISSYNEQFF. Here the CDR3 DNA reads TGTGCCAGCAGCTCTCGACTGGGTATAAGCTCCTACAATGAGCAGTTCTTC. This chain uses TRBV7-9 with TRBJ2-1, with D hard to call. V shed 4 bases and J shed 0 bases, with 16 bases lying between them. Germline CDR1 and CDR2: SEHNR and FQNEAQ (reference sequence). The CDR3 loop spans 17 amino acids. The variable domain in full, with the rest retrieved from reference TRBV7-9 and TRBJ2-1, is DTGVSQNPRHKITKRGQNVTFRCDPISEHNRLYWYRQTLGQGPEFLTYFQNEAQLEKSRLLSDRFSAERPKGSFSTLEIQRTEQGDSAMYLCASSSRLGISSYNEQFFGPGTRLTVL.

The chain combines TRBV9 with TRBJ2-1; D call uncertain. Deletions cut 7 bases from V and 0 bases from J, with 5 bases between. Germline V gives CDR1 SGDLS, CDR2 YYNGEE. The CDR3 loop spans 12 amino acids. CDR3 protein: CASRSSYNEQFF. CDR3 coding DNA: TGTGCCAGCCGTAGCTCCTACAATGAGCAGTTCTTC.

CDR3 bases: TGTGCCAGCGAACGGACTAGCCTGAGCGCAGATACGCAGTATTTT. It encodes CASERTSLSADTQYF. The chain joins TRBV9 to TRBJ2-3, with 8 bases fitting TRBD2. V lost 7 bases to trimming and J lost 4 bases; unmatched junction nucleotides: 11. This CDR3 has 15 amino acids. The germline gives CDR1 SGDLS, CDR2 YYNGEE.

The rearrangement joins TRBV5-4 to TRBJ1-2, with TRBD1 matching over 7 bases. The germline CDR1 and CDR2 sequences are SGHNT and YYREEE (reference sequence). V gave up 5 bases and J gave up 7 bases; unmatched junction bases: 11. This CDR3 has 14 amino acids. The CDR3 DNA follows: TGTGCCAGCAGATTGCTGACAGGGTCGGCTGGCTACACCTTC. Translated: CASRLLTGSAGYTF.

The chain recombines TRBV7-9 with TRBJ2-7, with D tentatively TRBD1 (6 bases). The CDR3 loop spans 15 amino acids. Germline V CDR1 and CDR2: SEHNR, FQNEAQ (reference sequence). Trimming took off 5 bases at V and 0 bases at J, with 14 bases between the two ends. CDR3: CASSLSGHNSYEQYF. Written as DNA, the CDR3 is TGTGCCAGCAGCCTATCGGGACACAACTCCTACGAGCAGTACTTC.

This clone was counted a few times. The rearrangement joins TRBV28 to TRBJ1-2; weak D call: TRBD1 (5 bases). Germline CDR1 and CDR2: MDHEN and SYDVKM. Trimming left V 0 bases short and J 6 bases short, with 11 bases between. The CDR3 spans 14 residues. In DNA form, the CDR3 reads TGTGCCAGCAGTTTATGGCCAGTAGGGGATGGCTACACCTTC. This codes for CASSLWPVGDGYTF.

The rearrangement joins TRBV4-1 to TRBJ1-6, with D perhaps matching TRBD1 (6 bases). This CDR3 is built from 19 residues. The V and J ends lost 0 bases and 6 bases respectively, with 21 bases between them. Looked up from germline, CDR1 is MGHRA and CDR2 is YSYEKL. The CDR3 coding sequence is TGCGCCAGCAGCCAAGATGTCCTGGACTTGACAGGATCTAATTCACCCCTCCACTTT. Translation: CASSQDVLDLTGSNSPLHF.

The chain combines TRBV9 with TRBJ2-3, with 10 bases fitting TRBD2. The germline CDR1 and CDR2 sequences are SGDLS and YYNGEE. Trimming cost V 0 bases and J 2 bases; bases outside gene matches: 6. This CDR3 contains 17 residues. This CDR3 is CASSVVGLAGVTDTQYF. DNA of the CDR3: TGTGCCAGCAGCGTAGTTGGCCTAGCGGGGGTCACAGATACGCAGTATTTT.

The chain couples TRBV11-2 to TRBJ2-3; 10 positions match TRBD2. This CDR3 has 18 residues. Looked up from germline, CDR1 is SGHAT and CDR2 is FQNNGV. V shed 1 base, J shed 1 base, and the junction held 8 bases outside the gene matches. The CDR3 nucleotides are TGTGCCAGCAGCTTAGGAGCGGGGGGGCTGTTCGGCACAGATACGCAGTATTTT. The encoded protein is CASSLGAGGLFGTDTQYF.

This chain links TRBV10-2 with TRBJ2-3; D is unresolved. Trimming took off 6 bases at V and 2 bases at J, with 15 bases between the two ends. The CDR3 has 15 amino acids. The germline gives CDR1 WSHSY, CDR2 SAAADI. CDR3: CASRPLLSATDTQYF. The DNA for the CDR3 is TGCGCCAGCAGACCTTTACTCTCTGCCACAGATACGCAGTATTTT.

CDR3 residues: CASSPGGLSNQPQHF. In DNA form, the CDR3 reads TGTGCCAGCAGTCCAGGCGGGCTTAGCAATCAGCCCCAGCATTTT. V and J are TRBV11-2 and TRBJ1-5; no clear D. Trimming shortened V by 6 bases and J by 0 bases, and 12 bases separated the two germline ends. The CDR3 runs to 15 residues. Germline CDR1 SGHAT, CDR2 FQNNGV.

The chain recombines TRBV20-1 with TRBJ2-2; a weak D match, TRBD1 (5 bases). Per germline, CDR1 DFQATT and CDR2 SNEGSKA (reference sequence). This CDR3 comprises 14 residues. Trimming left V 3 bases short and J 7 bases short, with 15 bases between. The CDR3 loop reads CSASNNRFGGELFF. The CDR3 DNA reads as TGCAGTGCTAGTAATAACAGGTTCGGCGGGGAGCTGTTTTTT.

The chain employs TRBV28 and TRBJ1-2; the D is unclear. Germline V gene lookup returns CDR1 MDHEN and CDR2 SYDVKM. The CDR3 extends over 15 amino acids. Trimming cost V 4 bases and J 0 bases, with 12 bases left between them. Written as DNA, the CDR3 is TGTGCCAGCAGTTCCACCGGCAGGCCTAACTATGGCTACACCTTC. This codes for CASSSTGRPNYGYTF.

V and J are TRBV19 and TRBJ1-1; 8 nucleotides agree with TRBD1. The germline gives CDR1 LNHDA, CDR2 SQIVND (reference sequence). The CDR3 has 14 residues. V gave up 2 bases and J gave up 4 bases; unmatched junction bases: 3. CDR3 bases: TGTGCCAGTAGTATACAGGGGGCCGGCACTGAAGCTTTCTTT. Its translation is CASSIQGAGTEAFF.

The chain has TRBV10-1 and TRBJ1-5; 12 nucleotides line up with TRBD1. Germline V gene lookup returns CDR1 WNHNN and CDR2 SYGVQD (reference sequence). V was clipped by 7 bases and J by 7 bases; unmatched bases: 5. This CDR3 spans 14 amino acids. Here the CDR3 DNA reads TGCGCCAGCATTTGGGACAGGGGGCGGCAGCCCCAGCATTTT. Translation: CASIWDRGRQPQHF.

CDR3 nucleotide sequence: TGTGCCAGCAGTTTAGGGGGACAGGGGCCAGAGCAGTTCTTC. Translation gives CASSLGGQGPEQFF. The gene calls are TRBV28 and TRBJ2-1; 10 bases agree with TRBD1. The CDR3 sequence is 14 residues long. Per the germline V gene, CDR1 is MDHEN and CDR2 is SYDVKM. J was trimmed by 10 bases and V by 2 bases; bases with no gene match: 5.

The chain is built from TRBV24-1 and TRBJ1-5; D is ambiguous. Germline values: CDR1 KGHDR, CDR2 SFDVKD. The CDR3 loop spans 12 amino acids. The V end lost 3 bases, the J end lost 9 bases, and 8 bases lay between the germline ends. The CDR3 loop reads CATSDPGRPQHF. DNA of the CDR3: TGTGCCACCAGTGATCCCGGGAGGCCCCAGCATTTT.

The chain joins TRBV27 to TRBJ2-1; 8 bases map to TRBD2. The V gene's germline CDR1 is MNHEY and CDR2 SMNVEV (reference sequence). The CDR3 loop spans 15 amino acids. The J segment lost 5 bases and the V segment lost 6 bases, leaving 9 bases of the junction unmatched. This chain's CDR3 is CASSAAGVIHNEQFF. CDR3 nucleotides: TGTGCCAGCAGCGCAGCGGGAGTAATCCACAATGAGCAGTTCTTC.

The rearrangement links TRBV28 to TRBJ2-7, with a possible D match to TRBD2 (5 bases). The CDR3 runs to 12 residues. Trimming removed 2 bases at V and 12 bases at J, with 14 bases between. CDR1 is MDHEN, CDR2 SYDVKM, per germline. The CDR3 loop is CASSLDQRTSYF. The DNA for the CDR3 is TGTGCCAGCAGTTTAGACCAGCGGACGTCGTACTTC.

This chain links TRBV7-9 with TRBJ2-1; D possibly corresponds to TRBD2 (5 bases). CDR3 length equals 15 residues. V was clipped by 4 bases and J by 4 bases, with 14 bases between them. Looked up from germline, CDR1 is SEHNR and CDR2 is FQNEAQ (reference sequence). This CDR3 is CASSSLTTLYNEQFF. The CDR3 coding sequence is TGTGCCAGCAGCTCCTTGACTACCTTATACAATGAGCAGTTCTTC.

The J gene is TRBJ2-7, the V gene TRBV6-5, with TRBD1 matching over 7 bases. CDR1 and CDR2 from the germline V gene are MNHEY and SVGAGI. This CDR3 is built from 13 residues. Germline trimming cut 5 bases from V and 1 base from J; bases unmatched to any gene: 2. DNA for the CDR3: TGTGCCAGCAGTAGGACAGGATCCTACGAGCAGTACTTC. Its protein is CASSRTGSYEQYF.

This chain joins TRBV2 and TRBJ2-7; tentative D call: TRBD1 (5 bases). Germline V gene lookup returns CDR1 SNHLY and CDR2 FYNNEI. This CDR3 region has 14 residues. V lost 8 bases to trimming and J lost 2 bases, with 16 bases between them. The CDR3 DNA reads TGTGCCAGCTTCGAATCGTCAGGGACCTACGAGCAGTACTTC. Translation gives CASFESSGTYEQYF.

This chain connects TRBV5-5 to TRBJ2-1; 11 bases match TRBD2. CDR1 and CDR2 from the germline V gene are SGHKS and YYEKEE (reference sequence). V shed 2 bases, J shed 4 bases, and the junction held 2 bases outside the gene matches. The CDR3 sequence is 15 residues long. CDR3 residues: CASSLLAGVYNEQFF. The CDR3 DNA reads TGTGCCAGCAGCTTACTAGCGGGAGTGTACAATGAGCAGTTCTTC.